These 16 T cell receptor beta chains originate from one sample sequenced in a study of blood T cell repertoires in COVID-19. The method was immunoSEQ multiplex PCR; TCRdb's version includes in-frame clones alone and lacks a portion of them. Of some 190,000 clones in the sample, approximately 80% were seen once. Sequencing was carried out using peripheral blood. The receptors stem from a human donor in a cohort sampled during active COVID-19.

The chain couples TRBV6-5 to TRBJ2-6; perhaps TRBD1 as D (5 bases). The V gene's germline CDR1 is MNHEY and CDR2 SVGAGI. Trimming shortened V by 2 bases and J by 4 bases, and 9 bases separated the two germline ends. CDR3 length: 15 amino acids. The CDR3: CASSYAQGGANVLTF. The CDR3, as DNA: TGTGCCAGCAGTTACGCTCAGGGCGGGGCCAACGTCCTGACTTTC.

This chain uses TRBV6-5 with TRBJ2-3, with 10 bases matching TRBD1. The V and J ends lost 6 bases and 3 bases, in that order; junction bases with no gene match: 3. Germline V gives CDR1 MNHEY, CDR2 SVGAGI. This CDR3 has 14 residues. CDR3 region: CASSQDRGTDTQYF. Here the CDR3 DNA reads TGTGCCAGCAGCCAGGACAGGGGGACAGATACGCAGTATTTT.

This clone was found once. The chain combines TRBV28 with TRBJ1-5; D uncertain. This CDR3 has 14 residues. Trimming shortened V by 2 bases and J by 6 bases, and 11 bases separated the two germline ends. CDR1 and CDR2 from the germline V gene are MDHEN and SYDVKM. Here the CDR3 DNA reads TGTGCCAGCAGTTTAGCAGGAAAGCCTCAGCCCCAGCATTTT. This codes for CASSLAGKPQPQHF.

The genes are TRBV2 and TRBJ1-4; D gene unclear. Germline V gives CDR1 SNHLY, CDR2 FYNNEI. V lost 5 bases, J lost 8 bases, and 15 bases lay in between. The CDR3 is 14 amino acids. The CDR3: CASSPWRSAEKLFF. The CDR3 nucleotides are TGTGCCAGCAGTCCCTGGAGGTCGGCAGAAAAACTGTTTTTT.

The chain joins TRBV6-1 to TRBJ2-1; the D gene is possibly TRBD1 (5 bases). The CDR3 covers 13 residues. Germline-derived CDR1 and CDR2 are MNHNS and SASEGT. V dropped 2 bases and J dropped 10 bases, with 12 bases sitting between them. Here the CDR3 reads CASSETGRAEQFF. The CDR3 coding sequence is TGTGCCAGCAGTGAAACGGGCAGGGCAGAGCAGTTCTTC.

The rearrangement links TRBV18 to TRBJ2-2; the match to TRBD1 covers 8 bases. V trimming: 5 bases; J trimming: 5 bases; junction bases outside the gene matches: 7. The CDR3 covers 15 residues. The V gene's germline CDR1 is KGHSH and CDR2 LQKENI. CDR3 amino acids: CASSLTQGATGELFF. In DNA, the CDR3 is TGTGCCAGCTCATTGACTCAGGGGGCTACCGGGGAGCTGTTTTTT. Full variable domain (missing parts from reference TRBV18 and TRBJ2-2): NAGVMQNPRHLVRRRGQEARLRCSPMKGHSHVYWYRQLPEEGLKFMVYLQKENIIDESGMPKERFSAEFPKEGPSILRIQQVVRGDSAAYFCASSLTQGATGELFFGEGSRLTVL.

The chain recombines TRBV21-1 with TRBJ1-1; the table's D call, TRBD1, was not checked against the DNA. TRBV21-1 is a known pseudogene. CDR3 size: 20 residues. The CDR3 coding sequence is TGTGCCAGCAGCAAAACAAACCCGTTCGGACAGCGTAAATCGAACACTGAAGCTTTCTTT. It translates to CASSKTNPFGQRKSNTEAFF.

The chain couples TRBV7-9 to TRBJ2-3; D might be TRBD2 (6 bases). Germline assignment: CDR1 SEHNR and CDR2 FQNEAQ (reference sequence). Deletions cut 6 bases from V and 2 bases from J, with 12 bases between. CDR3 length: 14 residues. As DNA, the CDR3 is TGTGCCAGCAGACAGAGCGGGTACACAGATACGCAGTATTTT. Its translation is CASRQSGYTDTQYF.

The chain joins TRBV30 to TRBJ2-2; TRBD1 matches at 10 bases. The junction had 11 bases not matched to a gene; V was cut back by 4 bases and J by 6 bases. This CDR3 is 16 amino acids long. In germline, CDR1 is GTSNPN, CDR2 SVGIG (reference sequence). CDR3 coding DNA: TGTGCCTGGATTAGAGGGGACAGGGGAGTATCCGGGGAGCTGTTTTTT. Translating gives CAWIRGDRGVSGELFF.

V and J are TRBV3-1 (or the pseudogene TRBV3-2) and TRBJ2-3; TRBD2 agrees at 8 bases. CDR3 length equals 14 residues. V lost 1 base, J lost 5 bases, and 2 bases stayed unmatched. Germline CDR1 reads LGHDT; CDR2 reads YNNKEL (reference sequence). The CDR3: CASSQAAGGDTQYF. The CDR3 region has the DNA TGTGCCAGCAGCCAAGCGGCGGGGGGAGATACGCAGTATTTT.

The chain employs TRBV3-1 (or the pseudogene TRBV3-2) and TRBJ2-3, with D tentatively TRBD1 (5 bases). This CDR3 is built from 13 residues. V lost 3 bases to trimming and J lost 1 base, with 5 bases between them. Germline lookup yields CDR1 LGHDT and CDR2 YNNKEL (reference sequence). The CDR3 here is CASSHRGTDTQYF. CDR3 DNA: TGTGCCAGCAGCCACAGGGGCACAGATACGCAGTATTTT.

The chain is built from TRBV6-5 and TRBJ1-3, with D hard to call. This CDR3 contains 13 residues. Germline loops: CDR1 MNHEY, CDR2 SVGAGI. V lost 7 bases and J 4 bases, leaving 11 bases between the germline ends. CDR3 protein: CASNSGAGNTIYF. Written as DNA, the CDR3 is TGTGCCAGCAACTCTGGAGCCGGAAACACCATATATTTT.

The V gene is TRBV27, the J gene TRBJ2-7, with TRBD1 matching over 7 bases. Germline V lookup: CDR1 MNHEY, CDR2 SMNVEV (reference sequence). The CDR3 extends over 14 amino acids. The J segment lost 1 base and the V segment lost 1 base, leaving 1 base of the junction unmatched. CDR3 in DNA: TGTGCCAGCAGTTTATACAGGGGATCCTACGAGCAGTACGTC. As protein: CASSLYRGSYEQYV.

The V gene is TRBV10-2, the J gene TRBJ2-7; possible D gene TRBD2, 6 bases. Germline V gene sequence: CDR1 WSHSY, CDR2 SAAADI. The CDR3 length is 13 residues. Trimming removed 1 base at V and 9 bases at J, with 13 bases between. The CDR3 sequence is CASSELGSGGQYV. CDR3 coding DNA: TGCGCCAGCAGTGAGTTGGGATCCGGGGGGCAGTACGTC.

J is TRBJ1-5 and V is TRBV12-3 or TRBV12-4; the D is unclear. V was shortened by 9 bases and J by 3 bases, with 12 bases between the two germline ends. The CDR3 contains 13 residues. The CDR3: CASLAGANQPQHF. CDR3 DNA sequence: TGTGCCAGTTTGGCAGGTGCCAATCAGCCCCAGCATTTT.

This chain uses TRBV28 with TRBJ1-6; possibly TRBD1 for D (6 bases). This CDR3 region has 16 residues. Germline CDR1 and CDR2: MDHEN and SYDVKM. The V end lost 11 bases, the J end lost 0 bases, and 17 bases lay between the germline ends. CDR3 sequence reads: CAASGTQSSYNSPLHF. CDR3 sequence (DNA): TGTGCCGCATCCGGGACACAGAGCTCCTATAATTCACCCCTCCACTTT.